Listed here is a single TCR beta chain. CDR1 and CDR2 from the germline V gene are LGHDT and YNNKEL (reference sequence). J was trimmed by 1 base and V by 6 bases; bases with no gene match: 12. The CDR3 runs to 16 residues. The data are from a study of blood T cell repertoires in COVID-19. Repertoires were generated with immunoSEQ multiplex PCR, while TCRdb's copy carries only in-frame clones and drops some. The sample lists tens of thousands of clones, just over 85% occurring once. This chain links TRBV3-1 (or the pseudogene TRBV3-2) with TRBJ2-7, with 7 nucleotides matching TRBD1. The receptor comes from a human donor in a cohort sampled during active COVID-19. The sample taken for sequencing was peripheral blood. CDR3 sequence (DNA): TGTGCCAGCAGGAAAGGCCTAGGGGACAGTTCCTACGAGCAGTACTTC. This encodes CASRKGLGDSSYEQYF.